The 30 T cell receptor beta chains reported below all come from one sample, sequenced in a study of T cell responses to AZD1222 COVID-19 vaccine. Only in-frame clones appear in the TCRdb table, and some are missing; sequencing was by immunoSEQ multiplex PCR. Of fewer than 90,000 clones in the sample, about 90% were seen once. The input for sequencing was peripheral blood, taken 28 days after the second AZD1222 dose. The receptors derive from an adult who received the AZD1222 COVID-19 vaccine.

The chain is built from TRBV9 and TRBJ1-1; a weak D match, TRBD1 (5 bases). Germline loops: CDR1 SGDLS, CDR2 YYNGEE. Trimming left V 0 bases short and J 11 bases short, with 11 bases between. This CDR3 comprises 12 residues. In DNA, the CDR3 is TGTGCCAGCAGCGTAGCTAGGGGCGATGCTTTCTTT. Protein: CASSVARGDAFF. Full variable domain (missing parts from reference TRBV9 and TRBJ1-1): DSGVTQTPKHLITATGQRVTLRCSPRSGDLSVYWYQQSLDQGLQFLIQYYNGEERAKGNILERFSAQQFPDLHSELNLSSLELGDSALYFCASSVARGDAFFGQGTRLTVV.

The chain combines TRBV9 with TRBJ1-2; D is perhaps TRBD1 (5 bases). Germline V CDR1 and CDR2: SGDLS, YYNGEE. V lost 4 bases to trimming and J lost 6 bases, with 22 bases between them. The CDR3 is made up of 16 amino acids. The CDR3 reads CASSPRVAGSKDGYTF. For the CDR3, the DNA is TGTGCCAGCAGCCCCCGGGTGGCAGGGTCGAAGGATGGCTACACCTTC.

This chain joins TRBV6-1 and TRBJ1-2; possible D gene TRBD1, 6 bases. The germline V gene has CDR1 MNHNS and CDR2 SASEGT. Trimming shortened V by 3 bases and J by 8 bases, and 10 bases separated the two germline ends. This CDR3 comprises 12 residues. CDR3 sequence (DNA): TGTGCCAGCAGTGACAGGGGTAGGGGCTACACCTTC. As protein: CASSDRGRGYTF.

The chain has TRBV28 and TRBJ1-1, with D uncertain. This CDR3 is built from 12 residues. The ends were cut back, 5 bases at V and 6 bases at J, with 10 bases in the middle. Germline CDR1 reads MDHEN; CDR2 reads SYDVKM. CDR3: CASSPLSAEAFF. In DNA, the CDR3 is TGTGCCAGCAGTCCACTATCCGCTGAAGCTTTCTTT.

DNA of the CDR3: TGTGCCAGCAGCTTAAGGCAGGGTTGGACCGGGGAGCTGTTTTTT. Amino acid sequence: CASSLRQGWTGELFF. J is TRBJ2-2 and V is TRBV7-3; perhaps TRBD1 as D (5 bases). Germline CDR1 reads SGHTA; CDR2 reads FQGTGA. The CDR3 covers 15 residues. Trimming removed 1 base from V and 5 bases from J, with 11 bases in between.

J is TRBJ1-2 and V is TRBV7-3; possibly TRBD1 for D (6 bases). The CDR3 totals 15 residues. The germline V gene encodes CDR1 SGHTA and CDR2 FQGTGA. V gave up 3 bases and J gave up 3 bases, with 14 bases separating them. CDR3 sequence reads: CASSFASGDYYGYTF. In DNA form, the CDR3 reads TGTGCCAGCAGCTTTGCGTCAGGGGATTACTATGGCTACACCTTC.

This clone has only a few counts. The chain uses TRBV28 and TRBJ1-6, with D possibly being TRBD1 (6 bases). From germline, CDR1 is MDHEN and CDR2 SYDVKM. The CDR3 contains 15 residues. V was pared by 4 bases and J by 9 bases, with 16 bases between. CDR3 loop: CASSWADRPSSPLHF. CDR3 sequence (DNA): TGTGCCAGCAGTTGGGCAGACAGGCCTAGTTCACCCCTCCACTTT. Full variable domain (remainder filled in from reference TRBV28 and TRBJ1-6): DVKVTQSSRYLVKRTGEKVFLECVQDMDHENMFWYRQDPGLGLRLIYFSYDVKMKEKGDIPEGYSVSREKKERFSLILESASTNQTSMYLCASSWADRPSSPLHFGNGTRLTVT.

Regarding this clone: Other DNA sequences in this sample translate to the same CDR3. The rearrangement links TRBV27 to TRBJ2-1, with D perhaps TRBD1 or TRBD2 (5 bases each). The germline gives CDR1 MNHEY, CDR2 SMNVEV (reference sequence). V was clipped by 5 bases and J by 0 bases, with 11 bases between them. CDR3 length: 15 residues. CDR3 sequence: CASSPLGGSYNEQFF. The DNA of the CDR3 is TGTGCCAGCAGTCCCCTTGGGGGCTCCTACAATGAGCAGTTCTTC.

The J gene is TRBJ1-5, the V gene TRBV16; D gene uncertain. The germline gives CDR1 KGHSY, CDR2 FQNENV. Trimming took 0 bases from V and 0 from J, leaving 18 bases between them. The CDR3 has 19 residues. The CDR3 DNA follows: TGTGCCAGCAGCCAATCCGCCCGGAAGGCCCAAAATAGCAATCAGCCCCAGCATTTT. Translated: CASSQSARKAQNSNQPQHF.

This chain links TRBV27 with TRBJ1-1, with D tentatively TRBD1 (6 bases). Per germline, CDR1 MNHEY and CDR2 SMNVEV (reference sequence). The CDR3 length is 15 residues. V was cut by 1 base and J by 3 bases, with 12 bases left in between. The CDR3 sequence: CASSLFPGADTEAFF. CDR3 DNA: TGTGCCAGCAGTTTATTCCCGGGGGCGGACACTGAAGCTTTCTTT.

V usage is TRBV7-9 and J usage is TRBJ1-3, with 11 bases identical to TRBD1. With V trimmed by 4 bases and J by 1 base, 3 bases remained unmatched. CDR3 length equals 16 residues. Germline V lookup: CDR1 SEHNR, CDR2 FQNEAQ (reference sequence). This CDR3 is CASSSGQGASGNTIYF. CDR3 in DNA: TGTGCCAGCAGCTCAGGACAGGGGGCGTCTGGAAACACCATATATTTT.

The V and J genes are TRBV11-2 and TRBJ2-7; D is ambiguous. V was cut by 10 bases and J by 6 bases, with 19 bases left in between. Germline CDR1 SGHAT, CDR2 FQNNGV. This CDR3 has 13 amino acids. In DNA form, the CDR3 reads TGTGCCACTGGGCGAGGTGGTCCCCTCGAGCAGTACTTC. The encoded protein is CATGRGGPLEQYF.

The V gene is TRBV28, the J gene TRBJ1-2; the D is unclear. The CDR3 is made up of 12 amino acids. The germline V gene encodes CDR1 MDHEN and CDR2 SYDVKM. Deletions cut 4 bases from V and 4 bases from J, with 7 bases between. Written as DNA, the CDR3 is TGTGCCAGCAGTTCTAACCTCTATGGCTACACCTTC. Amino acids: CASSSNLYGYTF.

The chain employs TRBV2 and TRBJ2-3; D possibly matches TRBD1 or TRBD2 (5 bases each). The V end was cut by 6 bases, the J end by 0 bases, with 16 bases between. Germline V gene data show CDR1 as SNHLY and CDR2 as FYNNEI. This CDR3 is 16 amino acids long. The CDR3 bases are TGTGCCAGCAGCTTTGCGGGTGGGGCTAGCACAGATACGCAGTATTTT. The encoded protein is CASSFAGGASTDTQYF.

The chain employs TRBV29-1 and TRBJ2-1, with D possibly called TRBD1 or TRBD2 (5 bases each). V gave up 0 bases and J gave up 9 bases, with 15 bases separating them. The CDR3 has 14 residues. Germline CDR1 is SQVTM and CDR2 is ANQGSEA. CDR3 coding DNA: TGCAGCGTTGAAGAGGATCAGGGAGAAGGTGAGCAGTTCTTC. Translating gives CSVEEDQGEGEQFF.

CDR3 amino acids: CASSWGLAVEQYF. In DNA, the CDR3 is TGTGCCAGCAGCTGGGGACTAGCGGTTGAGCAGTACTTC. V usage is TRBV5-6 and J usage is TRBJ2-7; 11 bases match TRBD2. Germline assignment: CDR1 SGHDT and CDR2 YYEEEE. The CDR3 covers 13 residues. V shed 3 bases and J 7 bases; nucleotides not matched to a gene: 3.

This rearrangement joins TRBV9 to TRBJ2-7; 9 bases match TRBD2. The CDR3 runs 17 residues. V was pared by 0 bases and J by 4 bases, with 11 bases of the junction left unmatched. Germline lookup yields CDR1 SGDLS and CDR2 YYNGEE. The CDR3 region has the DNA TGTGCCAGCAGCGTAGGGGATGGGCTAGCGGGGTTGTACGAGCAGTACTTC. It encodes CASSVGDGLAGLYEQYF.

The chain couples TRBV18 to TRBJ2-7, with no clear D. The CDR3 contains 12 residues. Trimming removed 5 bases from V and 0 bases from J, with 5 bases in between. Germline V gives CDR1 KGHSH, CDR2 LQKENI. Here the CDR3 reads CASSSSSYEQYF. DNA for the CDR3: TGTGCCAGCTCATCGAGCTCCTACGAGCAGTACTTC.

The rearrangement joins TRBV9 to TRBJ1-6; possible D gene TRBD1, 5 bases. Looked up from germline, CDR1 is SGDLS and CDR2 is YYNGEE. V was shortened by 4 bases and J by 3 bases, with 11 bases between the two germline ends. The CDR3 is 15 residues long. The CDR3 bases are TGTGCCAGCAGCTCACCCGGGGGCTATAATTCACCCCTCCACTTT. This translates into CASSSPGGYNSPLHF.

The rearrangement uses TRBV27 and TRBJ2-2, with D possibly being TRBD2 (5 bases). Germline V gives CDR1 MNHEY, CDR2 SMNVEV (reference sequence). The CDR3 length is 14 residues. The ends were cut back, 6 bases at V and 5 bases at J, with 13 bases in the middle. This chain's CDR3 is CASRTGDLTGELFF. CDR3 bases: TGTGCCAGCAGGACCGGGGATTTAACCGGGGAGCTGTTTTTT.

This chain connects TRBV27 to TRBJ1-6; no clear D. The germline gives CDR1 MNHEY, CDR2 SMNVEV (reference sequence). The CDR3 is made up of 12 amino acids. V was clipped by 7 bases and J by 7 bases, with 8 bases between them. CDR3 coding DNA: TGTGCCAGCACGGCGGGCAATTCACCCCTCCACTTT. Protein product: CASTAGNSPLHF.

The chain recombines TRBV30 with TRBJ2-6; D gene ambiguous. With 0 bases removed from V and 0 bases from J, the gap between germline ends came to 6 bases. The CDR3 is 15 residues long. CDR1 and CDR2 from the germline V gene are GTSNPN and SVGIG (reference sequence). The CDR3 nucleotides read TGTGCCTGGAGTGTAGATGGCTCTGGGGCCAACGTCCTGACTTTC. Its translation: CAWSVDGSGANVLTF. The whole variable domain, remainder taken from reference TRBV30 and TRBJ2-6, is SQTIHQWPATLVQPVGSPLSLECTVEGTSNPNLYWYRQAAGRGLQLLFYSVGIGQISSEVPQNLSASRPQDRQFILSSKKLLLSDSGFYLCAWSVDGSGANVLTFGAGSRLTVL.

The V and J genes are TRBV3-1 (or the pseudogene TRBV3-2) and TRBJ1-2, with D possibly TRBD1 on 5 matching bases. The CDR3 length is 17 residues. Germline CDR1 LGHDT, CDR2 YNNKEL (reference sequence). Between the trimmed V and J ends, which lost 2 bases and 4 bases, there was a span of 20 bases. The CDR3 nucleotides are TGTGCCAGCAGCCAATGGATGGTTGGGCAGGGAAGCTATGGCTACACCTTC. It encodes CASSQWMVGQGSYGYTF.

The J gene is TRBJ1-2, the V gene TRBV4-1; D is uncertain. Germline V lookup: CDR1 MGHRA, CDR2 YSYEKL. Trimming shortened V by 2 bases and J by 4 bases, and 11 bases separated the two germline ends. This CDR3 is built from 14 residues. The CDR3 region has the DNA TGCGCCAGCAGCCAAAACTCCCGAGGCTATGGCTACACCTTC. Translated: CASSQNSRGYGYTF.

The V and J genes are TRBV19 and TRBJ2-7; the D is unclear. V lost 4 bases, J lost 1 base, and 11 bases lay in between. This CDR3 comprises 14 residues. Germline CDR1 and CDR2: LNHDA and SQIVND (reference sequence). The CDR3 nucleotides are TGTGCCAGTAGTAATAGGGTAGGGTCCTACGAGCAGTACTTC. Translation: CASSNRVGSYEQYF.

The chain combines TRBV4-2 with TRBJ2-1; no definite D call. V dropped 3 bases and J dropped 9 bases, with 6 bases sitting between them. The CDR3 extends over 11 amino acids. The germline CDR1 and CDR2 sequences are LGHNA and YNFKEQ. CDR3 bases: TGTGCCAGCAGCCAGTGGGCTGAGCAGTTCTTC. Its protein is CASSQWAEQFF.

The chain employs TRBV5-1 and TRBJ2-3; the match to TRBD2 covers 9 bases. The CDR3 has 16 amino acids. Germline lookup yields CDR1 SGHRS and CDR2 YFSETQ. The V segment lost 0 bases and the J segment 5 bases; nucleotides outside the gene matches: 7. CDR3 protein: CASSLGAAGGGDTQYF. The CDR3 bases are TGCGCCAGCAGCTTGGGAGCAGCGGGAGGTGGAGATACGCAGTATTTT. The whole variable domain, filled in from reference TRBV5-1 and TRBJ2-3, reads KAGVTQTPRYLIKTRGQQVTLSCSPISGHRSVSWYQQTPGQGLQFLFEYFSETQRNKGNFPGRFSGRQFSNSRSEMNVSTLELGDSALYLCASSLGAAGGGDTQYFGPGTRLTVL.

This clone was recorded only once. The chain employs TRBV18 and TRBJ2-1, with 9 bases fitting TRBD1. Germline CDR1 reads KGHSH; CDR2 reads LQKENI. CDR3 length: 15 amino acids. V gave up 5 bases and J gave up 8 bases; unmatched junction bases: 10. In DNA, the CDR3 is TGTGCCAGCTCAGGGACAGGGTCGATGGGGGATGAGCAGTTCTTC. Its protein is CASSGTGSMGDEQFF.

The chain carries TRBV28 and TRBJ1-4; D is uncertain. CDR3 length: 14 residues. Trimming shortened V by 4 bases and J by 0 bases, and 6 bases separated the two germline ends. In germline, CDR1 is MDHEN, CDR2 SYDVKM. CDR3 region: CASSYRATNEKLFF. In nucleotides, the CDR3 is TGTGCCAGCAGTTACAGAGCAACTAATGAAAAACTGTTTTTT. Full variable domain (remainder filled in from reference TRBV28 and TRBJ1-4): DVKVTQSSRYLVKRTGEKVFLECVQDMDHENMFWYRQDPGLGLRLIYFSYDVKMKEKGDIPEGYSVSREKKERFSLILESASTNQTSMYLCASSYRATNEKLFFGSGTQLSVL.

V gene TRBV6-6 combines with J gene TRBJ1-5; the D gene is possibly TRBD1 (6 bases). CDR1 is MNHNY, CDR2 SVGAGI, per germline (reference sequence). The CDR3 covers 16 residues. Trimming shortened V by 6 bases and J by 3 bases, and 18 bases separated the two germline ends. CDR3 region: CASRVQMTGINQPQHF. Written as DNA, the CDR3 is TGTGCCAGCAGGGTACAGATGACAGGTATCAATCAGCCCCAGCATTTT.